This TCR beta chain was identified in a study of CXCR3-negative and CXCR3-positive naive CD8 T cells. A word on this clonotype: Its cognate antigen is unknown.

This CDR3 spans 14 amino acids. CDR1 and CDR2 from the germline V gene are LGHDT and YNNKEL (reference sequence). A CD45RO-CCR7+CD27+CD95- profile was what naive CD8+ T cells displayed. The TRB libraries of cDNA were built by UMI-labeled 5' RACE. TCRdb re-called the 5' RACE reads; every CDR3 protein appears as one record, without DNA. In total, the table holds 130,000 or so distinct CDR3 sequences. The study's findings and limits: With respect to TRBV-TRBJ usage, naive CXCR3-negative and CXCR3-positive cells were similar; memory differed.

This receptor was identified in a human donor in good health. Some clones in this sample may be carry-over from other donors' samples. V usage is TRBV3-1 and J usage is TRBJ1-5. The specimen was naive CXCR3- CD8+ T cells from blood. Specified subset: CD45RO-CCR7+CD27+CD95- naive CD8+ T cells lacking CXCR3 (TNR3-). The CDR3 reads CASSQGPGVQPQHF.